This T cell receptor beta chain was sequenced during a study of cytomegalovirus exposure and HLA in healthy donors. The CDR3 spans 15 residues. Germline CDR1 is MNHEY and CDR2 is SMNVEV (reference sequence). The germline V and J ends were trimmed by 8 bases and 1 base, with 15 bases remaining between them. General study points: In a later analysis, at a false discovery rate of 0.05, 16,951 TCR beta sequences matched HLA alleles.

On this clone itself: Its cognate antigen is unknown.

PCR involved 60 Vbeta and 13 Jbeta primers. TCRdb's table, derived via immunoSEQ multiplex PCR, lists solely in-frame clones and lacks some. The sample includes around 210,000 clones. Input material: PBMCs. The rearrangement links TRBV27 to TRBJ2-1; tentative D call: TRBD2 (6 bases). The TCR comes from a girl aged 2 to 10 in good health and CMV-seropositive. For the CDR3, the DNA is TGTGCCAGCGAGGGCGGGGTGGCATCCTACAATGAGCAGTTCTTC. It yields the protein CASEGGVASYNEQFF.